This note documents a single T cell receptor (beta chain) sequence. Its antigen is undetermined. This entry comes from a study of T-cell memory formation after mild COVID-19. TCRdb reprocessed the 5' RACE reads via MiXCR and lists one record per CDR3 protein. The sample carries 400,000 to 500,000 distinct CDR3 sequences, 20% to 30% recorded once. Study-wide points: Some clones that responded were present in memory (sampled pre-infection), which suggests cross-reactive memory joined.

Germline CDR1 reads SGHTA; CDR2 reads FQGNSA. V was pared by 5 bases and J by 9 bases, with 3 bases of the junction left unmatched. This CDR3 comprises 14 residues. The sequenced sample was PBMCs or a T cell subset sorted from them (not recorded which). The genes are TRBV7-2 and TRBJ1-6, with TRBD1 identical over 11 bases. This clonotype was obtained from an adult woman who had mild COVID-19 (a few samples of this study predate the infection). Cell type and time point are not known. CDR3 nucleotides: TGTGCCAGCAGCCCCGGACAGGGGGCTTCACCCCTCCACTTT. This gives the protein CASSPGQGASPLHF.